These 30 T cell receptor beta chains share one sample of origin, sequenced in a study of T cells after yellow fever vaccination. Each CDR3 protein gets one entry after TCRdb re-called the 5' RACE reads with MiXCR. The sample carries roughly 500,000 distinct CDR3 sequences, about a fifth recorded once. The material was PBMCs, obtained 15 days after the yellow fever booster vaccination. The receptor set was obtained from a man younger than 45 who received the YFV17D yellow fever vaccine.

The chain carries TRBV30 and TRBJ2-3; either TRBD1 or TRBD2 may fit D (5 bases each). Germline V CDR1 and CDR2: GTSNPN, SVGIG (reference sequence). This CDR3 region has 13 residues. CDR3 residues: CGSLGATPDTQYF. CDR3 coding DNA: TGTGGCTCACTCGGGGCTACGCCAGATACGCAGTATTTT.

This clonotype was seen more than once but under ten times. V and J are TRBV6-2 or TRBV6-3 and TRBJ2-7; 7 positions agree with TRBD2. This CDR3 spans 13 amino acids. Germline V gene data show CDR1 as MNHEY and CDR2 as SVGEGT. V lost 5 bases and J lost 4; bases outside the gene matches: 5. The CDR3 loop is CASSTGDYYEQYF. The CDR3 coding sequence is TGTGCCAGCAGTACCGGGGACTATTACGAGCAGTACTTC.

The gene calls are TRBV7-9 and TRBJ1-1, with 7 bases lining up with TRBD1. The CDR3 is 12 residues long. Germline CDR1 reads SEHNR; CDR2 reads FQNEAQ (reference sequence). V was pared by 5 bases and J by 10 bases, with 7 bases of the junction left unmatched. CDR3 bases: TGTGCCAGCAGCGCCGGACAGGACAGAGCTTTCTTT. Translation: CASSAGQDRAFF.

The V gene is TRBV28, the J gene TRBJ2-7, with 11 nucleotides matching TRBD2. J was trimmed by 2 bases and V by 7 bases; bases with no gene match: 10. This CDR3 contains 16 residues. The germline gives CDR1 MDHEN, CDR2 SYDVKM. This CDR3 reads CASKVRTSGRPYEQYF. Written as DNA, the CDR3 is TGTGCCAGCAAGGTTCGGACTAGCGGGCGACCCTACGAGCAGTACTTC.

The CDR3 is CASSLNVGGYEKLFF. The CDR3 coding sequence is TGTGCCAGCAGCCTTAACGTGGGAGGGTATGAAAAACTGTTTTTT. The chain uses TRBV7-2 and TRBJ1-4; D gene ambiguous. V gave up 5 bases and J gave up 6 bases, with 16 bases separating them. Germline assignment: CDR1 SGHTA and CDR2 FQGNSA. The CDR3 is made up of 15 amino acids.

This clonotype was found a few times. V is TRBV5-1 and J is TRBJ2-2; the D gene is possibly TRBD2 (6 bases). The germline gives CDR1 SGHRS, CDR2 YFSETQ. V was pared by 0 bases and J by 6 bases, with 9 bases between. This CDR3 spans 14 amino acids. This chain's CDR3 is CASSLGQRAGELFF. The CDR3 DNA is TGCGCCAGCAGCTTGGGCCAGCGGGCCGGGGAGCTGTTTTTT. Full variable domain (rest looked up from reference TRBV5-1 and TRBJ2-2): KAGVTQTPRYLIKTRGQQVTLSCSPISGHRSVSWYQQTPGQGLQFLFEYFSETQRNKGNFPGRFSGRQFSNSRSEMNVSTLELGDSALYLCASSLGQRAGELFFGEGSRLTVL.

The CDR3 coding sequence is TGTGCCAGCTCAGCGGGACTAGCGACGAACGAGCAGTACTTC. Encoded protein: CASSAGLATNEQYF. The V call is TRBV18, the J call TRBJ2-7, with 10 bases that match TRBD2. In germline, CDR1 is KGHSH, CDR2 LQKENI. J was trimmed by 5 bases and V by 5 bases; bases with no gene match: 6. The CDR3 covers 14 residues. Complete variable domain (other parts from reference TRBV18 and TRBJ2-7): NAGVMQNPRHLVRRRGQEARLRCSPMKGHSHVYWYRQLPEEGLKFMVYLQKENIIDESGMPKERFSAEFPKEGPSILRIQQVVRGDSAAYFCASSAGLATNEQYFGPGTRLTVT.

This clonotype came up a few times. The CDR3: CSVFLNTGELFF. The CDR3 DNA is TGCAGCGTTTTCTTAAACACCGGGGAGCTGTTTTTT. The chain employs TRBV29-1 and TRBJ2-2; D not resolved. The V end was cut by 5 bases, the J end by 2 bases, with 6 bases between. This CDR3 contains 12 residues. Germline V gives CDR1 SQVTM, CDR2 ANQGSEA.

This clonotype was found a few times. The V call is TRBV5-1, the J call TRBJ2-2; tentatively, D is TRBD1 or TRBD2 (6 bases each). Germline V CDR1 and CDR2: SGHRS, YFSETQ. There are 16 residues in the CDR3. The germline V and J ends were trimmed by 4 bases and 6 bases, with 19 bases remaining between them. Here the CDR3 DNA reads TGCGCCAGCAGCCAGCAGGGGATCCCGGGGGCCGGGGAGCTGTTTTTT. It codes for CASSQQGIPGAGELFF.

This clonotype was seen a handful of times. The V and J genes are TRBV3-1 and TRBJ2-1, with a possible D match to TRBD2 (6 bases). Germline CDR1 reads LGHDT; CDR2 reads YNNKEL (reference sequence). This CDR3 is 14 amino acids long. Trimming removed 3 bases at V and 10 bases at J, with 16 bases between. The CDR3 loop reads CASSQRDPVGEQFF. The CDR3 DNA is TGTGCCAGCAGCCAGCGGGACCCCGTGGGGGAGCAGTTCTTC.

V and J are TRBV5-1 and TRBJ1-2, with 7 positions matching TRBD1. The germline gives CDR1 SGHRS, CDR2 YFSETQ. The ends lost 0 bases at V and 8 bases at J; junction bases unmatched: 4. This CDR3 is built from 13 residues. CDR3: CASSLAQGDGYTF. The CDR3 DNA follows: TGCGCCAGCAGCTTGGCGCAGGGGGACGGCTACACCTTC. Using reference TRBV5-1 and TRBJ1-2 for the parts outside the CDR3, the full variable domain is KAGVTQTPRYLIKTRGQQVTLSCSPISGHRSVSWYQQTPGQGLQFLFEYFSETQRNKGNFPGRFSGRQFSNSRSEMNVSTLELGDSALYLCASSLAQGDGYTFGSGTRLTVV.

The chain uses TRBV18 and TRBJ2-5; D may be TRBD2 (5 bases). V lost 3 bases, J lost 1 base, and 9 bases lay in between. The CDR3 is 14 residues long. Germline V gene data show CDR1 as KGHSH and CDR2 as LQKENI. The DNA of the CDR3 is TGTGCCAGCTCACCGAGAGGGATCCAAGAGACCCAGTACTTC. Protein product: CASSPRGIQETQYF.

V is TRBV11-2 and J is TRBJ2-5; 14 bases are a match to TRBD2. Germline V gene lookup returns CDR1 SGHAT and CDR2 FQNNGV. The CDR3 runs to 18 residues. J gave up 6 bases and V 5 bases, and 14 bases lay outside the gene matches. CDR3 sequence: CASSHAWPGLAGEQTQYF. The CDR3 region has the DNA TGTGCCAGCAGCCACGCTTGGCCGGGACTAGCGGGAGAACAGACCCAGTACTTC.

This clonotype was picked up a small number of times. V usage is TRBV7-6 and J usage is TRBJ2-5, with 9 bases matching TRBD1. This CDR3 spans 16 amino acids. The V gene end was trimmed by 2 bases and the J gene end by 1 base; junction bases not matched to a gene: 5. Germline CDR1 is SGHVS and CDR2 is FNYEAQ. CDR3 in DNA: TGTGCCAGCAGCTTACAAGGGGGACAGGGCCAAGAGACCCAGTACTTC. This translates into CASSLQGGQGQETQYF.

The genes are TRBV4-3 and TRBJ1-2; D call uncertain. V gave up 0 bases and J gave up 4 bases, with 12 bases separating them. Germline CDR1 and CDR2: LGHNA and YSLEER. The CDR3 has 15 residues. The CDR3 is CASSQDLKAGYGYTF. The CDR3, as DNA: TGCGCCAGCAGCCAAGATCTTAAGGCGGGCTATGGCTACACCTTC.

The sample holds a few counts of this clonotype. The chain couples TRBV20-1 to TRBJ2-1; the D gene is possibly TRBD2 (5 bases). This CDR3 is built from 14 residues. Trimming stripped 7 bases from V and 3 bases from J, with 16 bases between. Per germline, CDR1 DFQATT and CDR2 SNEGSKA (reference sequence). CDR3 sequence: CSEKLVGLYNEQFF. The CDR3 DNA is TGCAGTGAGAAACTAGTTGGGCTCTACAATGAGCAGTTCTTC.

The V gene is TRBV7-2, the J gene TRBJ2-7; 10 nucleotides line up with TRBD2. Unmatched junction bases numbered 2, after V lost 1 base and J lost 2 bases. The CDR3 is 15 amino acids. CDR1 and CDR2 (germline): SGHTA, FQGNSA. The CDR3 DNA follows: TGTGCCAGCAGCTTAGATAGCGGGGGGACCTACGAGCAGTACTTC. Translation gives CASSLDSGGTYEQYF.

The CDR3 is CASSIGDRPESNEQFF. In nucleotides, the CDR3 is TGTGCCAGTAGTATAGGGGACAGGCCGGAGTCCAATGAGCAGTTCTTC. The chain uses TRBV19 and TRBJ2-1, with 8 bases aligning to TRBD1. Germline V gene lookup returns CDR1 LNHDA and CDR2 SQIVND (reference sequence). This CDR3 contains 16 residues. The V gene end was trimmed by 1 base and the J gene end by 6 bases; junction bases not matched to a gene: 8.

In this sample, this clonotype turned up a few times. The rearrangement joins TRBV20-1 to TRBJ2-3, with 8 bases lining up with TRBD2. J was trimmed by 0 bases and V by 6 bases; bases with no gene match: 5. This CDR3 has 14 residues. The germline CDR1 and CDR2 sequences are DFQATT and SNEGSKA (reference sequence). This CDR3 is CSAKSGGSTDTQYF. The CDR3 coding sequence is TGCAGTGCCAAAAGCGGGGGAAGCACAGATACGCAGTATTTT.

V gene TRBV28 combines with J gene TRBJ2-3, with D unclear. The CDR3 contains 19 residues. The V and J ends lost 1 base and 7 bases respectively, with 27 bases between them. Germline-derived CDR1 and CDR2 are MDHEN and SYDVKM. This chain's CDR3 is CASSLFGAAVTLMRNTQYF. Written as DNA, the CDR3 is TGTGCCAGCAGTTTATTCGGTGCGGCGGTAACGCTTATGCGTAATACGCAGTATTTT.

The chain has TRBV18 and TRBJ2-1; no clear D gene. The CDR3 spans 15 residues. Trimming left V 3 bases short and J 5 bases short, with 14 bases between. Germline assignment: CDR1 KGHSH and CDR2 LQKENI. CDR3 residues: CASSPRSAINNEQFF. The CDR3 nucleotides read TGTGCCAGCTCACCTCGATCGGCAATTAACAATGAGCAGTTCTTC. The whole variable domain, filled in from reference TRBV18 and TRBJ2-1, reads NAGVMQNPRHLVRRRGQEARLRCSPMKGHSHVYWYRQLPEEGLKFMVYLQKENIIDESGMPKERFSAEFPKEGPSILRIQQVVRGDSAAYFCASSPRSAINNEQFFGPGTRLTVL.

This clonotype was observed a few times. This chain connects TRBV10-2 to TRBJ2-4; D remains unclear. In germline, CDR1 is WSHSY, CDR2 SAAADI. Trimming took 0 bases from V and 15 from J, leaving 15 bases between them. The CDR3 has 13 amino acids. The CDR3 protein is CASSESFGDPGYF. The CDR3 nucleotides are TGCGCCAGCAGTGAGTCATTCGGAGACCCGGGGTACTTC.

This clonotype was counted only a few times. The chain combines TRBV12-3 or TRBV12-4 with TRBJ2-5, with 13 bases aligning to TRBD2. CDR3 length: 15 amino acids. The J segment lost 5 bases and the V segment lost 5 bases, leaving 5 bases of the junction unmatched. In DNA, the CDR3 is TGTGCCAGCAGTCTCTTGACTAGCGGGAGGGAGACCCAGTACTTC. Its translation is CASSLLTSGRETQYF.

This chain uses TRBV5-1 with TRBJ2-7; TRBD2 matches at 12 bases. The J segment lost 3 bases and the V segment lost 2 bases, leaving 6 bases of the junction unmatched. The CDR3 runs 16 residues. The V gene's germline CDR1 is SGHRS and CDR2 YFSETQ. CDR3 coding DNA: TGCGCCAGCAGCTTTTCTAGCGGGAGGGTTAACTACGAGCAGTACTTC. Its protein product is CASSFSSGRVNYEQYF. Full variable domain (outside the CDR3, taken from reference TRBV5-1 and TRBJ2-7): KAGVTQTPRYLIKTRGQQVTLSCSPISGHRSVSWYQQTPGQGLQFLFEYFSETQRNKGNFPGRFSGRQFSNSRSEMNVSTLELGDSALYLCASSFSSGRVNYEQYFGPGTRLTVT.

Here the CDR3 DNA reads TGTGCCAGCAGTGAGCTAGCGTCAAGCTCCTACAATGAGCAGTTCTTC. Translation gives CASSELASSSYNEQFF. The rearrangement uses TRBV28 and TRBJ2-1; perhaps TRBD2 as D (6 bases). V was clipped by 5 bases and J by 0 bases, with 14 bases between them. The CDR3 sequence is 16 residues long. Germline V gene lookup returns CDR1 MDHEN and CDR2 SYDVKM.

This clonotype occurred a few times. V and J are TRBV5-6 and TRBJ2-6, with a weak D call TRBD2 (5 bases). This CDR3 spans 18 amino acids. CDR1 and CDR2 (germline): SGHDT, YYEEEE. Between the trimmed V and J ends, which lost 1 base and 0 bases, there was a span of 14 bases. The CDR3 spells CASSLWTGSSSGANVLTF. As DNA, the CDR3 is TGTGCCAGCAGCTTGTGGACGGGATCCTCCTCTGGGGCCAACGTCCTGACTTTC.

The chain uses TRBV18 and TRBJ2-5; D remains unclear. V shed 5 bases and J shed 2 bases, with 9 bases lying between them. CDR3 size: 13 residues. Germline CDR1 is KGHSH and CDR2 is LQKENI. CDR3 amino acids: CASSIRRQETQYF. As DNA, the CDR3 is TGTGCCAGCTCAATACGACGGCAAGAGACCCAGTACTTC.

This clonotype was seen more than once but under ten times. The chain links TRBV6-2 or TRBV6-3 to TRBJ2-1, with D possibly matching TRBD1 (5 bases). The CDR3 runs 14 residues. Looked up from germline, CDR1 is MNHEY and CDR2 is SVGEGT. Deletions cut 4 bases from V and 6 bases from J, with 13 bases between. The CDR3 reads CASSSRVSRNEQFF. Here the CDR3 DNA reads TGTGCCAGCAGTTCCAGGGTTTCCCGCAATGAGCAGTTCTTC.

This rearrangement joins TRBV7-2 to TRBJ2-3; 7 positions match TRBD2. CDR3 length: 13 amino acids. Trimming took 5 bases from V and 6 from J; bases not matched to a gene: 5. Germline V gives CDR1 SGHTA, CDR2 FQGNSA. The CDR3 DNA sequence: TGTGCCAGCAGCAGGGACTATATCGATACGCAGTATTTT. Its protein product is CASSRDYIDTQYF.

This clonotype was counted only a few times. V gene TRBV9 combines with J gene TRBJ2-1, with 8 bases matching TRBD2. The CDR3 is 15 residues long. With 0 bases clipped from V and 8 bases from J, the junction kept 7 bases outside the gene matches. The germline CDR1 and CDR2 sequences are SGDLS and YYNGEE. This CDR3 reads CASSVVAGGGDEQFF. The CDR3 DNA is TGTGCCAGCAGCGTAGTGGCGGGAGGAGGGGATGAGCAGTTCTTC.